The next 5 T cell receptor beta chains were all read from a single sample in a study of control samples from healthy donors and cancer patients. Profiled with immunoSEQ multiplex PCR; TCRdb holds only in-frame clones, not every one. The repertoire includes tens of thousands of clones, nearly 90% of them detected once, and about 5.5% sits in the top ten. What was sequenced was blood. These receptor sequences come from a man aged 50 to 59 in good health.

This chain links TRBV5-1 with TRBJ2-1; possibly TRBD2 for D (7 bases). Germline lookup yields CDR1 SGHRS and CDR2 YFSETQ. The CDR3 runs to 15 residues. V lost 4 bases and J 1 base, leaving 12 bases between the germline ends. The CDR3 reads CASSTAGASYNEQFF. In DNA form, the CDR3 reads TGCGCCAGCAGCACCGCGGGGGCATCCTACAATGAGCAGTTCTTC.

The rearrangement uses TRBV9 and TRBJ2-1; 10 positions match TRBD2. Germline trimming cut 3 bases from V and 3 bases from J; bases unmatched to any gene: 6. The V gene's germline CDR1 is SGDLS and CDR2 YYNGEE. This CDR3 has 16 amino acids. The CDR3 is CASSAYSGGRYNEQFF. The CDR3, as DNA: TGTGCCAGCAGCGCCTATAGCGGGGGGCGCTACAATGAGCAGTTCTTC.

The chain has TRBV9 and TRBJ2-3, with D possibly TRBD1 on 5 matching bases. The CDR3 totals 16 residues. Germline V gene lookup returns CDR1 SGDLS and CDR2 YYNGEE. The V and J ends lost 4 bases and 0 bases respectively, with 15 bases between them. CDR3 amino acids: CASSPRSGISTDTQYF. The CDR3 DNA reads as TGTGCCAGCAGCCCCCGCTCAGGGATTAGCACAGATACGCAGTATTTT.

The chain combines TRBV18 with TRBJ1-4; no definite D call. V gave up 1 base and J gave up 8 bases, with 8 bases separating them. CDR1 is KGHSH and CDR2 is LQKENI in the germline V gene. This CDR3 is 13 amino acids long. The CDR3 loop reads CASSPQGAEKLFF. In DNA, the CDR3 is TGTGCCAGCTCACCACAGGGAGCGGAAAAACTGTTTTTT.

This chain joins TRBV7-3 and TRBJ2-5, with D perhaps TRBD2 (7 bases). The germline V gene has CDR1 SGHTA and CDR2 FQGTGA. The V end was cut by 3 bases, the J end by 2 bases, with 10 bases between. The CDR3 sequence is 14 residues long. For the CDR3, the DNA is TGTGCCAGCAGCTTCGCGGGGGCTCAAGAGACCCAGTACTTC. This gives the protein CASSFAGAQETQYF.